The 25 T cell receptor beta chains presented below share a single source sample, sequenced in a study of beta chain features in type 1 diabetes listed by TCRdb under 2018. Receptors were amplified or captured by the immunoSEQ multiplex PCR assay. All of the isolated RNA was reverse transcribed with the High Capacity cDNA Reverse Transcription Kit, so expressed TCRB transcripts were sequenced. TCRdb obtained this table from immuneACCESS and retained in-frame rearrangements with V and J assigned. These tables miss some clones; where compared with another copy, unresolved V genes account for less than half of the shortfall, and the remainder is unexplained. Recorded for this sample are about 900,000 clones; roughly 15% of them occurred a single time. 0.02% to 0.03% of the sample is held by the ten biggest clonotypes. Sequenced sample: naive CD4+ T cells from blood. The sample's cell subset or site, from its label and the paper: true naive CD4+ T cells. These receptors were obtained from a woman between 18 and 29 years old in good health.

The chain has TRBV19 and TRBJ2-6; D is uncertain. The CDR3 covers 16 residues. Germline-derived CDR1 and CDR2 are LNHDA and SQIVND (reference sequence). V lost 2 bases and J lost 0, with 8 bases in between. CDR3 region: CASSIKLGSGANVLTF. The CDR3 bases are TGTGCCAGTAGTATAAAACTTGGCTCTGGGGCCAACGTCCTGACTTTC.

This chain joins TRBV7-2 and TRBJ1-2; 11 nucleotides line up with TRBD1. Germline CDR1 and CDR2: SGHTA and FQGNSA. The CDR3 is 15 residues long. With V trimmed by 5 bases and J by 4 bases, 6 bases remained unmatched. CDR3 in amino acids: CASSPDRGRAYGYTF. The CDR3 nucleotides read TGTGCCAGCAGCCCGGACAGGGGGCGTGCCTATGGCTACACCTTC.

This clone occurred a few times. The V and J genes are TRBV7-9 and TRBJ1-1; no firm D call. The CDR3 is 16 residues long. Germline-derived CDR1 and CDR2 are SEHNR and FQNEAQ (reference sequence). Between the trimmed V and J ends, which lost 5 bases and 2 bases, there was a span of 18 bases. The CDR3 DNA reads TGTGCCAGCAGCCGTGCCGGTACAGAGCCTAACACTGAAGCTTTCTTT. Residues: CASSRAGTEPNTEAFF.

V and J are TRBV11-1 and TRBJ2-5, with 12 positions matching TRBD2. The CDR3 length is 16 residues. The V gene end was trimmed by 5 bases and the J gene end by 1 base; junction bases not matched to a gene: 5. Germline CDR1 is SGHAT and CDR2 is FQDESV (reference sequence). CDR3 sequence (DNA): TGTGCCAGCAGCCGGACTAGCGGGGTACCCCAAGAGACCCAGTACTTC. This codes for CASSRTSGVPQETQYF. Full variable domain (outside the CDR3, taken from reference TRBV11-1 and TRBJ2-5): EAEVAQSPRYKITEKSQAVAFWCDPISGHATLYWYRQILGQGPELLVQFQDESVVDDSQLPKDRFSAERLKGVDSTLKIQPAELGDSAMYLCASSRTSGVPQETQYFGPGTRLLVL.

The genes are TRBV7-2 and TRBJ2-7; TRBD1 aligns across 12 bases. CDR1 and CDR2 from the germline V gene are SGHTA and FQGNSA. Unmatched junction bases numbered 12, after V lost 5 bases and J lost 1 base. The CDR3 has 18 amino acids. In DNA, the CDR3 is TGTGCCAGCAGCGCCCGGGGACAGGGGGCACAAGGTTCCTACGAGCAGTACTTC. Translating gives CASSARGQGAQGSYEQYF.

This clone has just a few counts. The chain employs TRBV27 and TRBJ2-3; TRBD1 or TRBD2 may be the D gene (6 bases each). The germline gives CDR1 MNHEY, CDR2 SMNVEV (reference sequence). Trimming pared 7 bases from V and 1 base from J, leaving 15 bases between. The CDR3 length is 15 residues. CDR3 nucleotide sequence: TGTGCCAGCACCAGAGGGGGGACCCGCACAGATACGCAGTATTTT. The encoded protein is CASTRGGTRTDTQYF.

This sequence joins TRBV19 and TRBJ2-2, with 8 bases matching TRBD2. CDR1 LNHDA and CDR2 SQIVND come from the germline V gene (reference sequence). Germline trimming cut 7 bases from V and 0 bases from J; bases unmatched to any gene: 7. The CDR3 is 16 amino acids. Written as DNA, the CDR3 is TGTGCCAGTATGTGGTTAGCGGGGACGAACACCGGGGAGCTGTTTTTT. Its protein product is CASMWLAGTNTGELFF. Variable domain in full (rest from reference TRBV19 and TRBJ2-2): DGGITQSPKYLFRKEGQNVTLSCEQNLNHDAMYWYRQDPGQGLRLIYYSQIVNDFQKGDIAEGYSVSREKKESFPLTVTSAQKNPTAFYLCASMWLAGTNTGELFFGEGSRLTVL.

The chain joins TRBV7-6 to TRBJ2-2; the D is unclear. CDR3 length equals 15 residues. Trimming pared 2 bases from V and 1 base from J, leaving 8 bases between. Per the germline V gene, CDR1 is SGHVS and CDR2 is FNYEAQ. The DNA of the CDR3 is TGTGCCAGCAGCTTAAGTCTCAAGAACACCGGGGAGCTGTTTTTT. This sequence encodes CASSLSLKNTGELFF.

This clone occurred a few times. The gene calls are TRBV29-1 and TRBJ2-5, with 10 nucleotides matching TRBD2. With 7 bases clipped from V and 5 bases from J, the junction kept 4 bases outside the gene matches. CDR1 is SQVTM and CDR2 is ANQGSEA in the germline V gene. The CDR3 has 12 residues. The chain's CDR3 is CSAQRGGETQYF. In nucleotides, the CDR3 is TGCAGCGCACAGCGGGGGGGGGAGACCCAGTACTTC.

This chain connects TRBV5-6 to TRBJ1-4, with D possibly being TRBD1 (6 bases). V lost 0 bases, J lost 8 bases, and 11 bases lay in between. Germline CDR1 SGHDT, CDR2 YYEEEE. The CDR3 is 14 amino acids. The DNA for the CDR3 is TGTGCCAGCAGCTTGGGGACAGATACAGAAAAACTGTTTTTT. This translates into CASSLGTDTEKLFF.

This clone was observed a few times. This chain links TRBV6-6 with TRBJ2-1; D possibly uses TRBD1 or TRBD2 (5 bases each). Per the germline V gene, CDR1 is MNHNY and CDR2 is SVGAGI (reference sequence). The ends were cut back, 0 bases at V and 10 bases at J, with 13 bases in the middle. The CDR3 covers 14 residues. CDR3 residues: CASSYSSGTIEQFF. CDR3 coding DNA: TGTGCCAGCAGTTACTCGAGTGGGACGATCGAGCAGTTCTTC.

The CDR3 region has the DNA TGTGCCAGCAGCCGAACCGGACAGTCCTACGAGCAGTACTTC. Translation gives CASSRTGQSYEQYF. The genes are TRBV7-2 and TRBJ2-7; D possibly corresponds to TRBD1 (6 bases). V was trimmed by 5 bases and J by 1 base, leaving 12 bases between them. The V gene's germline CDR1 is SGHTA and CDR2 FQGNSA. The CDR3 extends over 14 amino acids.

This clone was seen a handful of times. V gene TRBV27 combines with J gene TRBJ2-1, with D perhaps given as TRBD1 or TRBD2 (5 bases each). Trimming left V 5 bases short and J 6 bases short, with 11 bases between. This CDR3 has 13 amino acids. Germline V lookup: CDR1 MNHEY, CDR2 SMNVEV (reference sequence). As DNA, the CDR3 is TGTGCCAGCAGTGGGGGAAGGGGCAATGAGCAGTTCTTC. Residues: CASSGGRGNEQFF.

V gene TRBV7-2 combines with J gene TRBJ1-4; D unresolved. This CDR3 comprises 18 residues. CDR1 SGHTA and CDR2 FQGNSA come from the germline V gene. V dropped 0 bases and J dropped 5 bases, with 19 bases sitting between them. The CDR3 region has the DNA TGTGCCAGCAGCTTAGCGCTTTCGGGTTCGAACGAGAATGAAAAACTGTTTTTT. Protein product: CASSLALSGSNENEKLFF.

The V gene is TRBV7-2, the J gene TRBJ2-5, with D perhaps being TRBD1 or TRBD2 (5 bases each). Germline V gene lookup returns CDR1 SGHTA and CDR2 FQGNSA. CDR3 length: 13 amino acids. Trimming cost V 0 bases and J 6 bases, with 8 bases left between them. CDR3 amino acids: CASSLAWGKTQYF. CDR3 nucleotide sequence: TGTGCCAGCAGCTTAGCGTGGGGGAAGACCCAGTACTTC.

This chain links TRBV19 with TRBJ2-7; TRBD1 agrees at 8 bases. V was pared by 6 bases and J by 5 bases, with 3 bases of the junction left unmatched. Germline V CDR1 and CDR2: LNHDA, SQIVND (reference sequence). The CDR3 is made up of 12 amino acids. This CDR3 is CASSRTGHEQYF. The CDR3 DNA is TGTGCCAGTAGCAGGACAGGGCACGAGCAGTACTTC. The full variable domain, completed using reference TRBV19 and TRBJ2-7, is DGGITQSPKYLFRKEGQNVTLSCEQNLNHDAMYWYRQDPGQGLRLIYYSQIVNDFQKGDIAEGYSVSREKKESFPLTVTSAQKNPTAFYLCASSRTGHEQYFGPGTRLTVT.

A few counts support this clone. The rearrangement links TRBV7-9 to TRBJ2-7; 10 bases are a match to TRBD1. There are 16 residues in the CDR3. Germline loops: CDR1 SEHNR, CDR2 FQNEAQ (reference sequence). Trimming took 3 bases from V and 3 from J; bases not matched to a gene: 8. The CDR3 spells CASSFSTGQGLYEQYF. For the CDR3, the DNA is TGTGCCAGCAGCTTCAGTACGGGACAGGGGCTCTACGAGCAGTACTTC. The full variable domain, its missing parts supplied by reference TRBV7-9 and TRBJ2-7, is DTGVSQNPRHKITKRGQNVTFRCDPISEHNRLYWYRQTLGQGPEFLTYFQNEAQLEKSRLLSDRFSAERPKGSFSTLEIQRTEQGDSAMYLCASSFSTGQGLYEQYFGPGTRLTVT.

Only a few counts were recorded for this clone. The chain carries TRBV9 and TRBJ2-2; 8 positions agree with TRBD1. This CDR3 has 15 amino acids. The ends lost 5 bases at V and 0 bases at J; junction bases unmatched: 3. Looked up from germline, CDR1 is SGDLS and CDR2 is YYNGEE. The CDR3 DNA reads as TGTGCCAGCAGTAGGGACAGGACGAACACCGGGGAGCTGTTTTTT. Protein: CASSRDRTNTGELFF.

This clone showed up just a few times. CDR3 residues: CASSDPSYEQYF. DNA for the CDR3: TGTGCCAGCAGTGACCCCAGCTACGAGCAGTACTTC. The chain couples TRBV2 to TRBJ2-7; D is unresolved. The germline V gene has CDR1 SNHLY and CDR2 FYNNEI. Trimming pared 3 bases from V and 3 bases from J, leaving 6 bases between. The CDR3 loop spans 12 amino acids.

This clone was seen at least ten times. The rearrangement links TRBV14 to TRBJ2-3, with D unresolved. This CDR3 has 14 residues. Trimming stripped 4 bases from V and 1 base from J, with 9 bases between. Germline lookup yields CDR1 SGHDN and CDR2 FVKESK. CDR3 nucleotide sequence: TGTGCCAGCAGCCCACATGCGGGCACAGATACGCAGTATTTT. It translates to CASSPHAGTDTQYF.

There are a few counts of this clone. The rearrangement links TRBV27 to TRBJ1-5; the D is unclear. Germline values: CDR1 MNHEY, CDR2 SMNVEV (reference sequence). The ends were cut back, 3 bases at V and 3 bases at J, with 6 bases in the middle. This CDR3 region has 13 residues. The CDR3 sequence is CASSFVYNQPQHF. The DNA for the CDR3 is TGTGCCAGCAGTTTTGTTTACAATCAGCCCCAGCATTTT.

This clone has just a few counts. The rearrangement joins TRBV7-8 to TRBJ2-7; 10 bases agree with TRBD1. The germline CDR1 and CDR2 sequences are SGHVS and FQNEAQ. The CDR3 totals 13 residues. The V gene end was trimmed by 9 bases and the J gene end by 7 bases; junction bases not matched to a gene: 9. The CDR3: CASRRDRGGEQYF. CDR3 nucleotides: TGTGCCAGTAGGAGGGACAGGGGTGGGGAGCAGTACTTC. Supplemented by reference TRBV7-8 and TRBJ2-7, the full variable domain reads GAGVSQSPRYKVAKRGQDVALRCDPISGHVSLFWYQQALGQGPEFLTYFQNEAQLDKSGLPSDRFFAERPEGSVSTLKIQRTQQEDSAVYLCASRRDRGGEQYFGPGTRLTVT.

This chain connects TRBV6-5 to TRBJ1-3, with D uncertain. CDR1 and CDR2 from the germline V gene are MNHEY and SVGAGI. There are 13 residues in the CDR3. V was shortened by 5 bases and J by 2 bases, with 7 bases between the two germline ends. CDR3 coding DNA: TGTGCCAGCAGTCGCGAGGCTGGAAACACCATATATTTT. This codes for CASSREAGNTIYF.

This chain connects TRBV11-2 to TRBJ2-3, with D possibly being TRBD1 (6 bases). The V end was cut by 5 bases, the J end by 0 bases, with 15 bases between. The CDR3 sequence is 16 residues long. The V gene's germline CDR1 is SGHAT and CDR2 FQNNGV. This CDR3 reads CASSPLQGVSTDTQYF. As DNA, the CDR3 is TGTGCCAGCAGCCCCCTACAGGGTGTTAGCACAGATACGCAGTATTTT. Using reference TRBV11-2 and TRBJ2-3 for the parts outside the CDR3, the full variable domain is EAGVAQSPRYKIIEKRQSVAFWCNPISGHATLYWYQQILGQGPKLLIQFQNNGVVDDSQLPKDRFSAERLKGVDSTLKIQPAKLEDSAVYLCASSPLQGVSTDTQYFGPGTRLTVL.

This clone was detected many times. The V and J genes are TRBV10-3 and TRBJ1-2; D is perhaps TRBD1 (6 bases). The germline V and J ends were trimmed by 7 bases and 6 bases, with 12 bases remaining between them. CDR3 size: 12 residues. Germline values: CDR1 ENHRY, CDR2 SYGVKD. The DNA for the CDR3 is TGTGCCATCACAACAGGGTTCCATGGCTACACCTTC. It yields the protein CAITTGFHGYTF.